The clone carrying this T cell receptor (beta chain) ranks as medium-sized. This specimen comes from a study of long-term antiretroviral therapy in people with HIV. The immunoSEQ assay was v3.0, run at survey level. Sequencing was performed with immunoSEQ multiplex PCR; in TCRdb, only in-frame clones are kept and a portion is missing. Of tens of thousands of clones listed, about 79% are singletons. Trimming shortened V by 4 bases and J by 4 bases, and 17 bases separated the two germline ends. Germline CDR1 is SGHKS and CDR2 is YYEKEE (reference sequence). The CDR3 loop spans 15 amino acids. The clonotype was recovered from a man between 18 and 29 years old with HIV. Source: unsorted PBMCs, taken 0.1 years before starting antiretroviral therapy. The chain couples TRBV5-5 to TRBJ1-2; D is ambiguous. In nucleotides, the CDR3 is TGTGCCAGCAGCCCCGGCCGTTACCAGGCCTATGGCTACACCTTC. It yields the protein CASSPGRYQAYGYTF.